This T cell receptor beta chain stems from a study of blood T cells in healthy people across ages. A second PCR, run for about 7 to 11 cycles, used a sample-barcoded 5' primer plus a J-beta primer mix. Each of the cDNA molecules was tagged by a template-switch adaptor with 12 random nucleotides. TCRdb called the 5' RACE reads again in MiXCR, with one record for every CDR3 protein. The sample includes approximately 1,000,000 distinct CDR3 sequences, 40% to 45% of them seen just once. This clonotype originated in an older woman in good health. The sequenced material came from blood.

The CDR3 sequence is CASSFTGTLSQETQYF. DNA of the CDR3: TGTGCCAGCAGTTTTACCGGGACTCTTAGCCAAGAGACCCAGTACTTC. V usage is TRBV28 and J usage is TRBJ2-7, with a tentative D call TRBD2 (6 bases). The end of the DNA is better explained by TRBJ2-5, so the J call may be wrong. The germline gives CDR1 MDHEN, CDR2 SYDVKM. This CDR3 has 16 residues.